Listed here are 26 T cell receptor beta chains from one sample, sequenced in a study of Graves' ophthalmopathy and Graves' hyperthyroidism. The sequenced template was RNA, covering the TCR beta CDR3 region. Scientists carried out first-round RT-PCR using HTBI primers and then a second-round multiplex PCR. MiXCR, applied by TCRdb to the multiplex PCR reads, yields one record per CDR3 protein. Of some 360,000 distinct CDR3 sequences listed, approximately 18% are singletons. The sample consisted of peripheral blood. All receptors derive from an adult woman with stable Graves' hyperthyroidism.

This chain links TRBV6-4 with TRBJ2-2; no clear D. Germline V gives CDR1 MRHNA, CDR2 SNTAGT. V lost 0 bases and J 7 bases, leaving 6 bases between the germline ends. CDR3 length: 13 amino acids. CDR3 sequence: CASSDSRVGELFF. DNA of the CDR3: TGTGCCAGCAGTGACTCAAGGGTCGGGGAGCTGTTTTTT.

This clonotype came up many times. This chain's CDR3 is CASSKTDRGYTYEQYF. CDR3 bases: TGTGCCAGCAGCAAGACGGACAGAGGTTATACCTACGAGCAGTACTTC. The chain links TRBV11-1 to TRBJ2-7, with D possibly TRBD1 on 6 matching bases. The V gene lost 5 bases and the J gene lost 2 bases, with 19 bases spanning the gap. Germline V gene data show CDR1 as SGHAT and CDR2 as FQDESV (reference sequence). The CDR3 length is 16 residues.

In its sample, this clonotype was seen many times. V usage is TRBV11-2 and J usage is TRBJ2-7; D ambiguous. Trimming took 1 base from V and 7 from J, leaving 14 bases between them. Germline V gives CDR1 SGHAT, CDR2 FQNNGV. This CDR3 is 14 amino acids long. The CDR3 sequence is CASSLVARKAEQYF. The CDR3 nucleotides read TGTGCCAGCAGCTTAGTAGCTCGCAAGGCTGAGCAGTACTTC. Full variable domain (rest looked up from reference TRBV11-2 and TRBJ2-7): EAGVAQSPRYKIIEKRQSVAFWCNPISGHATLYWYQQILGQGPKLLIQFQNNGVVDDSQLPKDRFSAERLKGVDSTLKIQPAKLEDSAVYLCASSLVARKAEQYFGPGTRLTVT.

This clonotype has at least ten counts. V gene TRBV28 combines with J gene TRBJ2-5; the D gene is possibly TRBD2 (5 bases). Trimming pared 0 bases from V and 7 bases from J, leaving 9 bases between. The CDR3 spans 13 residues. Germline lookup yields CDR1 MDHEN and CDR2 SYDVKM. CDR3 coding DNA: TGTGCCAGCAGTTTATGGGCAGGAGGGACCCAGTACTTC. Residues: CASSLWAGGTQYF.

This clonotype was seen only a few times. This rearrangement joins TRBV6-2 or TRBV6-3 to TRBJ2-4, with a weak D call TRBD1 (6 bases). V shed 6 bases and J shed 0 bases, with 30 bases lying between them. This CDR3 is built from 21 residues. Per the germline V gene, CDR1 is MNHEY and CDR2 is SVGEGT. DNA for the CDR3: TGTGCCAGCAGCCTACGAGGCTGGGACAAGGCAGAACTATTAGCCAAAAACATTCAGTACTTC. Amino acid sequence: CASSLRGWDKAELLAKNIQYF.

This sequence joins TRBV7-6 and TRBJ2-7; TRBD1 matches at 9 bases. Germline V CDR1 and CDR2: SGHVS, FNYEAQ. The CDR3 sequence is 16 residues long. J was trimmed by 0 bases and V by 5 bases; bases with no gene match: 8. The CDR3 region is CASSPNSGQGSYEQYF. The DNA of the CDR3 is TGTGCCAGCAGCCCCAATTCGGGACAGGGCTCCTACGAGCAGTACTTC.

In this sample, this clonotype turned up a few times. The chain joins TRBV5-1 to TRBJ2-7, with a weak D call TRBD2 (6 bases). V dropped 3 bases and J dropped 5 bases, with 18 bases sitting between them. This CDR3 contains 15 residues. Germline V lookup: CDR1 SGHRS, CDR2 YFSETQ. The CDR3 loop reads CASSSYRPAGNEQYF. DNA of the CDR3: TGCGCCAGCAGCTCCTACAGGCCAGCGGGTAACGAGCAGTACTTC.

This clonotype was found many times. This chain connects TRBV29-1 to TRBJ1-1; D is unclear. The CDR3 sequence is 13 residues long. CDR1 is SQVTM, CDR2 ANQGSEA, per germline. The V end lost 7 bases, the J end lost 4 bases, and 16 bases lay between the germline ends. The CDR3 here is CSAPSPGATEAFF. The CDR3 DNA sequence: TGCAGCGCTCCCTCCCCGGGCGCCACTGAAGCTTTCTTT.

The CDR3 region is CASSPPAVWNTEAFF. The CDR3 DNA reads TGTGCCAGCAGTCCCCCGGCGGTGTGGAACACTGAAGCTTTCTTT. The chain recombines TRBV6-2 or TRBV6-3 with TRBJ1-1; no definite D call. V lost 5 bases and J lost 1, with 14 bases in between. There are 15 residues in the CDR3. Germline loops: CDR1 MNHEY, CDR2 SVGEGT.

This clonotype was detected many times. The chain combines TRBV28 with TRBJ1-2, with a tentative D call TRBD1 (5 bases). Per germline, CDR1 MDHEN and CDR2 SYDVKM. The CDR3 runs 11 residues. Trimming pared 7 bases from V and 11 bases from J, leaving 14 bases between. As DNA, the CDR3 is TGTGCCAGCACCGCGGACAATCTTTACACCTTC. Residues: CASTADNLYTF.

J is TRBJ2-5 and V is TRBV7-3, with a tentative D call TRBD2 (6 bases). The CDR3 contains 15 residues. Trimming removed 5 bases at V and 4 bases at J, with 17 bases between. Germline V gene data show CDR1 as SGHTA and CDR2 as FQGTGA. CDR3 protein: CASSIRAGGGETQYF. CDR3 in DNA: TGTGCCAGCAGCATAAGGGCCGGGGGAGGAGAGACCCAGTACTTC.

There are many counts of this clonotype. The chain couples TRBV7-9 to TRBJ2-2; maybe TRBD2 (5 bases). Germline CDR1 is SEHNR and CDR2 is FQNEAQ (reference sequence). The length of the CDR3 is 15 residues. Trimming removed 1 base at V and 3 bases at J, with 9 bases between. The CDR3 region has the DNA TGTGCCAGCAGCTTAGGTGGGAGCTACACCGGGGAGCTGTTTTTT. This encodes CASSLGGSYTGELFF.

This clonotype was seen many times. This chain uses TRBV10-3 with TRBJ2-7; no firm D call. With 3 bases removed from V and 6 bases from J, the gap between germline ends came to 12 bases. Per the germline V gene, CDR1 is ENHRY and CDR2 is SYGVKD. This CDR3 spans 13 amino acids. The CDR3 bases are TGTGCCATCAGTGACGTGGGCCCGGGCGAGCAGTACTTC. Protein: CAISDVGPGEQYF.

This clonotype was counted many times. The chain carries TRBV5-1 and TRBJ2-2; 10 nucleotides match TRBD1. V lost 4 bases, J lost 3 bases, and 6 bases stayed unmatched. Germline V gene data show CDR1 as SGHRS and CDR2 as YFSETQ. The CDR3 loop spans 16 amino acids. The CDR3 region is CASSPRQGADTGELFF. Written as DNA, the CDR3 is TGCGCCAGCAGCCCGAGACAGGGGGCGGACACCGGGGAGCTGTTTTTT.

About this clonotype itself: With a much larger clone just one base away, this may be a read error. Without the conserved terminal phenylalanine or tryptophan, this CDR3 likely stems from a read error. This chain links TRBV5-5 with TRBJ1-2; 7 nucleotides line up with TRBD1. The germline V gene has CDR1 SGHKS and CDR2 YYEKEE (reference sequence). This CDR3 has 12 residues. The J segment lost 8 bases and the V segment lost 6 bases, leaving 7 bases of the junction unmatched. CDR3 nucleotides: TGTGCCAGCAACGACAGGGTGGGCGGCTACACCTAC. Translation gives CASNDRVGGYTY.

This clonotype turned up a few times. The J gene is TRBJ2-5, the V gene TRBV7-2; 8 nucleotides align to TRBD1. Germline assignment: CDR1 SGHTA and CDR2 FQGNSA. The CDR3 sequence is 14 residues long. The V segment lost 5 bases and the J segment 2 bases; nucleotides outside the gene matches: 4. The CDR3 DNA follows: TGTGCCAGCAGCACCAGACAGGGGCAAGAGACCCAGTACTTC. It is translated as CASSTRQGQETQYF.

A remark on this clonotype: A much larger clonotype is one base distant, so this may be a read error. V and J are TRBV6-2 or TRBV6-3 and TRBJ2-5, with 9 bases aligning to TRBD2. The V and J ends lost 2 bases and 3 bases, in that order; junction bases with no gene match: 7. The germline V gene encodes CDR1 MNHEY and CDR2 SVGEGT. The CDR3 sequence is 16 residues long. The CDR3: CASSYPSSGREETQYF. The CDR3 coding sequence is TGTGCCAGCAGTTACCCGAGTAGCGGGAGAGAAGAGACCCAGTACTTC.

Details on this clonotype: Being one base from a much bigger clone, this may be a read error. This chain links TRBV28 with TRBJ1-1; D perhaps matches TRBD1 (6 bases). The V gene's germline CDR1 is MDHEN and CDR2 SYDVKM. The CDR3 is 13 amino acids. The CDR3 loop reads CAISGGRDTEAFF. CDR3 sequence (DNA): TGTGCCATCAGTGGGGGCAGGGACACTGAAGCTTTCTTT.

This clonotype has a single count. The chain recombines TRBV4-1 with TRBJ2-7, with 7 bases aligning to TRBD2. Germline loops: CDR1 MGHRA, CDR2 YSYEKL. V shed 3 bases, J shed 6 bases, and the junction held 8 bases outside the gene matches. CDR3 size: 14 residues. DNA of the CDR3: TGCGCCAGCAGCCAGTTGGGGAGGGGTATCGAGCAGTACTTC. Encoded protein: CASSQLGRGIEQYF.

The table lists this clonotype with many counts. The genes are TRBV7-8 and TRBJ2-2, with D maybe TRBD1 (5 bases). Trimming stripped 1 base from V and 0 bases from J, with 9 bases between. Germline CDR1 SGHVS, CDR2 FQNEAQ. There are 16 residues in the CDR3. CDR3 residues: CASSLGGRANTGELFF. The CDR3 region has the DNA TGTGCCAGCAGCTTAGGCGGCAGGGCGAACACCGGGGAGCTGTTTTTT.

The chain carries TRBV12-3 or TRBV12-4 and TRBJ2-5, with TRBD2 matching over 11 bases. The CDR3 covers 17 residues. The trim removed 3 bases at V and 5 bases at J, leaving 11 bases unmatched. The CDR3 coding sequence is TGTGCCAGCAGTTTTAGTAGCGGGGGGGCGCATTTTGAGACCCAGTACTTC. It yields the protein CASSFSSGGAHFETQYF.

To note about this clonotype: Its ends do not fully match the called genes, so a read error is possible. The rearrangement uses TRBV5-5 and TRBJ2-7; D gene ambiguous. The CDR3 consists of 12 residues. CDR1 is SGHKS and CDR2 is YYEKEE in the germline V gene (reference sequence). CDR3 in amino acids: CASSPQRAIGHF. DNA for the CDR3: TGTGCCAGCAGCCCCCAAAGAGCAATAGGGCACTTC.

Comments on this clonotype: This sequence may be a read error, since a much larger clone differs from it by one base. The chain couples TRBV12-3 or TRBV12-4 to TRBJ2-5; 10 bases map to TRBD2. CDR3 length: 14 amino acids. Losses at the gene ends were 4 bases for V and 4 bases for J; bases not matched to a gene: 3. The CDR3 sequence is CASSSSGSIETQYF. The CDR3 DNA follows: TGTGCCAGCAGTTCTAGCGGGAGTATAGAGACCCAGTACTTC.

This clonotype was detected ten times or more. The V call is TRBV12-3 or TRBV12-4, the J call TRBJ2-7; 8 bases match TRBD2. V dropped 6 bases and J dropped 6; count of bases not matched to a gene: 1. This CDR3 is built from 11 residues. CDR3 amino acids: CASSRGGEQYF. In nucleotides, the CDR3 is TGTGCCAGCAGCCGGGGGGGCGAGCAGTACTTC.

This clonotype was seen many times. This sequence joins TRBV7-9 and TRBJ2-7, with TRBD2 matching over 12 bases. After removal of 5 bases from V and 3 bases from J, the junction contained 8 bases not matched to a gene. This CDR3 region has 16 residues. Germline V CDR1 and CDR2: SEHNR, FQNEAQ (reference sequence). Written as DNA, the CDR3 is TGTGCCAGCAGCCCAGGACTAGCGGGGACCAGCTACGAGCAGTACTTC. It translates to CASSPGLAGTSYEQYF.

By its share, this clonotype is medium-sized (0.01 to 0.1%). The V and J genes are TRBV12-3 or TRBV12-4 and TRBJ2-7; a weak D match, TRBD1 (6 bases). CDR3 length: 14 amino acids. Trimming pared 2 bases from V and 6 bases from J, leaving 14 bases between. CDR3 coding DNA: TGTGCCAGCAGTTTATCCCTCGGACAGAGCGAGCAGTACTTC. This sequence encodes CASSLSLGQSEQYF.